The present T cell receptor (beta chain) was sequenced within a study of beta chain features in type 1 diabetes. This clone was seen a few times. Its antigen is undetermined. Study results and caveats: In every one of the four CD4+ subsets, TCRB CDR3s were moderately but significantly shorter in Type 1 diabetes patients.

TCRB transcripts that were expressed got sequenced, as all of the isolated RNA had been reverse transcribed. Assay: immunoSEQ multiplex PCR; the TCRdb copy retains only in-frame clones and omits some. Of 500,000 to 650,000 clones listed, 9.5% to 15% were seen once; the top ten hold over 0.1%. Sequencing was done on a sample of naive CD4+ T cells from blood. The receptor was derived from a man aged 25-45 years with type 1 diabetes.

The CDR3 coding sequence is TGTGCCAGCAGTTTGATCTCCGGGACAGGGGCACTATCCGCATACAATGAGCAGTTCTTC. Its translation is CASSLISGTGALSAYNEQFF. V and J are TRBV28 and TRBJ2-1; TRBD1 matches 10 bases. Germline lookup yields CDR1 MDHEN and CDR2 SYDVKM. V lost 3 bases to trimming and J lost 4 bases; unmatched junction nucleotides: 18. This CDR3 is 20 amino acids long.